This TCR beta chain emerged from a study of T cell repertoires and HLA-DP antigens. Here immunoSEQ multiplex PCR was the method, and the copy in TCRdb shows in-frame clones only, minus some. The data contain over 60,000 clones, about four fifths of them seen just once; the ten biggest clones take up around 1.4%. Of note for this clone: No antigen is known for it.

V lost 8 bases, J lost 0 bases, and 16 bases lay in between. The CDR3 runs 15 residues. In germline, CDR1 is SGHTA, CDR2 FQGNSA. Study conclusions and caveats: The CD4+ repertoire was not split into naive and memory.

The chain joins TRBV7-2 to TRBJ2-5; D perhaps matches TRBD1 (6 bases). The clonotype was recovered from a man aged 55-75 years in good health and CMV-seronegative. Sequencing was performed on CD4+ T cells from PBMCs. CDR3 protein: CASGAGVPYQETQYF. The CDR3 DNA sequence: TGTGCCAGCGGTGCAGGGGTCCCTTACCAAGAGACCCAGTACTTC.